Sequencing of this TCR beta chain was carried out in a study of blood T cell repertoires in COVID-19. Study context: Samples taken during acute and convalescent COVID-19 were collected in the United States, Italy and Spain.

Here immunoSEQ multiplex PCR was the method, and the copy in TCRdb shows in-frame clones only, minus some. The sample includes fewer than 650,000 clones, roughly nine tenths of them seen just once. Trimming cost V 7 bases and J 0 bases, with 15 bases left between them. The germline V gene has CDR1 LNHDA and CDR2 SQIVND (reference sequence). The CDR3 runs 15 residues. Seattle enrolled patients during active infection and tracked them longitudinally. The gene calls are TRBV19 and TRBJ1-2; perhaps TRBD1 as D (6 bases). This sequence originates from a woman aged 50 to 60 with COVID-19, enrolled during active disease. The source material was peripheral blood. The CDR3 region has the DNA TGTGCCAGTACGTACCAGGGGCGATCTAACTATGGCTACACCTTC. Protein: CASTYQGRSNYGYTF. Combining the CDR3 with reference TRBV19 and TRBJ1-2 gives the whole variable domain DGGITQSPKYLFRKEGQNVTLSCEQNLNHDAMYWYRQDPGQGLRLIYYSQIVNDFQKGDIAEGYSVSREKKESFPLTVTSAQKNPTAFYLCASTYQGRSNYGYTFGSGTRLTVV.